A selection of T cell receptor beta chains follows, all from one sample in a study of T-cell memory formation after mild COVID-19. MiXCR, applied by TCRdb to the 5' RACE reads, yields one record per CDR3 protein. Of approximately 260,000 distinct CDR3 sequences in the sample, around 15% are singletons; the top ten hold around a fifth. The specimen was PBMCs or a T cell subset sorted from them (not recorded which). Source of these receptors: a man aged 18 to 30 who had mild COVID-19 (a few samples of this study predate the infection). Cell type and time point are not known. Both conserved end residues are part of each CDR3. A D gene is named only where the DNA matches it firmly. Clone size is stated in some rows and not others, as once, few, many or a class when expanded.

V gene	D gene	CDR3 length	clone size	J gene	CDR3 protein	CDR3 DNA
TRBV12-3/TRBV12-4	NA	15	NA	TRBJ1-6	CASSLGGDDNSPLHF	TGTGCCAGCAGTTTAGGGGGGGATGATAATTCACCCCTCCACTTT
TRBV20-1	NA	11	NA	TRBJ1-5	CSAGPNQPQHF	TGCAGTGCCGGCCCCAATCAGCCCCAGCATTTT
TRBV9	NA	14	many	TRBJ2-7	CASSYSPSPGEQYF	TGTGCCAGCAGCTACTCCCCCTCCCCCGGGGAGCAGTACTTC
TRBV5-1	NA	15	few	TRBJ1-1	CASSLSGQFRGEAFF	TGCGCCAGCAGCCTCTCCGGACAGTTTAGGGGTGAAGCTTTCTTT
TRBV10-3	TRBD1	13	NA	TRBJ1-1	CAIRGQGDTEAFF	TGTGCCATCAGAGGACAGGGAGACACTGAAGCTTTCTTT
TRBV20-1	NA	14	NA	TRBJ1-6	CSARSGKGNSPLHF	TGCAGTGCTAGATCCGGGAAAGGAAATTCACCCCTCCACTTT
TRBV5-1	NA	16	NA	TRBJ1-2	CASSNLETTTNYGYTF	TGCGCCAGCAGCAACCTCGAGACGACCACTAACTATGGCTACACCTTC
TRBV24-1	NA	13	NA	TRBJ1-1	CATRNGGGTEAFF	TGTGCCACCAGGAATGGGGGGGGCACTGAAGCTTTCTTT
TRBV12-3/TRBV12-4	TRBD1	14	NA	TRBJ2-7	CASSSDRAGYEQYF	TGTGCCAGCAGTTCGGACAGGGCGGGCTACGAGCAGTACTTC
TRBV20-1	NA	12	NA	TRBJ1-2	CSATQGDYGYTF	TGCAGTGCTACACAGGGTGACTATGGCTACACCTTC
TRBV6-5	TRBD1	13	NA	TRBJ1-1	CASRTGSWTEAFF	TGTGCCAGCAGGACAGGGTCTTGGACTGAAGCTTTCTTT
TRBV11-2	TRBD1	18	NA	TRBJ2-1	CASSLVWLGNRGLNEQFF	TGTGCCAGCAGCTTAGTTTGGCTCGGGAACAGGGGGCTTAATGAGCAGTTCTTC
TRBV5-1	NA	15	few	TRBJ2-1	CASSLEGSSYNEQFF	TGCGCCAGCAGCTTGGAGGGGAGCTCCTACAATGAGCAGTTCTTC
TRBV28	NA	13	few	TRBJ1-2	CASQTGTNYGYTF	TGTGCCAGCCAGACAGGAACTAACTATGGCTACACCTTC
TRBV6-5	TRBD1	14	few	TRBJ1-1	CASSRDSPNTEAFF	TGTGCCAGCAGTAGGGACAGTCCAAACACTGAAGCTTTCTTT
TRBV7-9	NA	15	NA	TRBJ1-1	CASSWGWGMNTEAFF	TGTGCCAGCAGCTGGGGTTGGGGCATGAACACTGAAGCTTTCTTT
TRBV12-3/TRBV12-4	TRBD1	15	NA	TRBJ1-2	CASSLLTGLAYGYTF	TGTGCCAGCAGTCTCCTGACAGGGCTCGCGTATGGCTACACCTTC
TRBV5-1	NA	14	NA	TRBJ2-7	CASSITGPPYEQYF	TGCGCCAGCAGCATAACGGGACCTCCCTACGAGCAGTACTTC
TRBV4-3	NA	16	NA	TRBJ2-3	CASSQAEAFFTDTQYF	TGCGCCAGCAGCCAGGCTGAAGCCTTCTTCACAGATACGCAGTATTTT
TRBV6-6	TRBD1	14	NA	TRBJ1-5	CASRITGGNQPQHF	TGTGCCAGCAGGATTACAGGGGGCAATCAGCCCCAGCATTTT
TRBV7-9	NA	14	few	TRBJ2-1	CASFQGGLHNEQFF	TGTGCCAGCTTCCAAGGGGGGCTTCACAATGAGCAGTTCTTC
TRBV7-2	NA	13	NA	TRBJ1-2	CASSFGYSEGYTF	TGTGCCAGCAGCTTCGGGTACTCCGAGGGCTACACCTTC